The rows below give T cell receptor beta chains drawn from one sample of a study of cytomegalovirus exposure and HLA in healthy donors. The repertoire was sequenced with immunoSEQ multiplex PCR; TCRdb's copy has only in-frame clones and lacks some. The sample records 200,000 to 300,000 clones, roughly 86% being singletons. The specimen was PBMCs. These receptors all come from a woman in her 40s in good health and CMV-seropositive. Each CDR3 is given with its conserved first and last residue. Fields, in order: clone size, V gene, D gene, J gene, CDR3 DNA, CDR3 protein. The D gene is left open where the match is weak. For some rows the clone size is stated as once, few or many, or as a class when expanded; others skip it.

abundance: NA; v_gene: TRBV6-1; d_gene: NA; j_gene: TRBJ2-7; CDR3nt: TGTGCCAGCAGCAGGGTTAACGAGCAGTACTTC; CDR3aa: CASSRVNEQYF
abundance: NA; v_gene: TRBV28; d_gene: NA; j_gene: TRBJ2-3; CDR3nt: TGTGCCAGCAGTTTATCTGACAAAGATACGCAGTATTTT; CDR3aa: CASSLSDKDTQYF
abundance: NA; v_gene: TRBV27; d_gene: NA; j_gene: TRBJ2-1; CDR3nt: TGTGCCAGCAGTTTATTAGGGACAAAGCAGTTCTTC; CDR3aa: CASSLLGTKQFF
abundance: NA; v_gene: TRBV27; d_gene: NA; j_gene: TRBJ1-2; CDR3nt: TGTGCCAGCAGTATCAAAGGGGGTCGGGCGAACTATGGCTACACCTTC; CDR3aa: CASSIKGGRANYGYTF
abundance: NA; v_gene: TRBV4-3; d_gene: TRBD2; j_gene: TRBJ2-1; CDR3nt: TGCGCCAGCAGCCAAGATCAAGCGGGAGGGCTCATGAATGAGCAGTTCTTC; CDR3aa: CASSQDQAGGLMNEQFF
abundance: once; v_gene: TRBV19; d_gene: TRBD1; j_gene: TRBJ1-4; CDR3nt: TGTGCCAGTAGCATGGGGACAGGGGTAACTAATGAAAAACTGTTTTTT; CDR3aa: CASSMGTGVTNEKLFF
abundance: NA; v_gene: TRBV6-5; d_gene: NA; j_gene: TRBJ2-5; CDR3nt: TGTGCCAGCAGCCGCGGACTGATCCAAGAGACCCAGTACTTC; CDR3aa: CASSRGLIQETQYF
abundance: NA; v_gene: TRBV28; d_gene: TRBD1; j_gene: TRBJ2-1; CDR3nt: TGTGCCAGCAGTCTAGGGACAGGGAGAGACAATGAGCAGTTCTTC; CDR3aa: CASSLGTGRDNEQFF
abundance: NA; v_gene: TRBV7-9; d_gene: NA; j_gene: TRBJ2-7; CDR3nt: TGTGCCAGCAGCCCCCCGGGGGTCGACGAGCAGTACTTC; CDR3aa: CASSPPGVDEQYF
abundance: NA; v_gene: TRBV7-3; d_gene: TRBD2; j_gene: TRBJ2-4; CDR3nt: TGTGCCAGCAGCTCCCCTGATAGCGGGATGTACTTC; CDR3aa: CASSSPDSGMYF
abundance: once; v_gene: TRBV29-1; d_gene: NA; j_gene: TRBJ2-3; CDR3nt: TGCAGCGTTGGACAGCGCACAGATACGCAGTATTTT; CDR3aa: CSVGQRTDTQYF
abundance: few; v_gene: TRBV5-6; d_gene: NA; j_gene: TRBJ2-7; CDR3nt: TGTGCCAGCAGCTCCCCGACACCCGGGAGCTCCTACGAGCAGTACTTC; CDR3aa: CASSSPTPGSSYEQYF
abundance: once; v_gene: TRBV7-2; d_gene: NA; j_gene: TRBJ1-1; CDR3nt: TGTGCCAGCAGCTCGGGGGGGAACACTGAAGCTTTCTTT; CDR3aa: CASSSGGNTEAFF
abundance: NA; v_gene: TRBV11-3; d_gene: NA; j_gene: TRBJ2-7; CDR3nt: TGTGCCAGCAGCTTCGCAGGTGGAAAGCAGTACTTC; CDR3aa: CASSFAGGKQYF
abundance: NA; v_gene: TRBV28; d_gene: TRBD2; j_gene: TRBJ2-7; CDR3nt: TGTGCCAGCACGCCTAGCGGGAGGAGCGAGCAGTACTTC; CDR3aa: CASTPSGRSEQYF
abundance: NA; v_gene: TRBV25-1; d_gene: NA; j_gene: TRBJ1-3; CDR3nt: TGTGCCAGCAGGGAACAGGGTTCTGGAAACACCATATATTTT; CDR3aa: CASREQGSGNTIYF
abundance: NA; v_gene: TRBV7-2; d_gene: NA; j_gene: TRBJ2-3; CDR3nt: TGTGCCAGCAGCTTGAGACAGCCTAGCACAGATACGCAGTATTTT; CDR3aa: CASSLRQPSTDTQYF
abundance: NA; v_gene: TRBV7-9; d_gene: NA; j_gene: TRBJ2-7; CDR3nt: TGTGCCAGCAGCTCAACCCGGGAGTTCGCCTACGAGCAGTACTTC; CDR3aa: CASSSTREFAYEQYF
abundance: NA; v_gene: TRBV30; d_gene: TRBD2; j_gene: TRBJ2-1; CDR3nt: TGTGCCTGGAGGGGACTAGCGGGAAATGAGCAGTTCTTC; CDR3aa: CAWRGLAGNEQFF
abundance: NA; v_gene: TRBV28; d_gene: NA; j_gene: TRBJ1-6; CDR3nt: TGTGCCAGCAGTCCGGATCCTAGCGCATCACCCCTCCACTTT; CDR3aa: CASSPDPSASPLHF
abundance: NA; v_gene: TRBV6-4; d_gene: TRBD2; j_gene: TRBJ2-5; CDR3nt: TGTGCCAGCAGTGACTCGAACTCCGGGATTAGCGGGAGCCAAGAGACCCAGTACTTC; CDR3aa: CASSDSNSGISGSQETQYF
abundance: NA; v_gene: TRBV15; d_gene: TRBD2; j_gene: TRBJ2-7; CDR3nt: TGTGCCACCAGCAGAGGGCTAGCGGGAGGAAGCGAGCAGTACTTC; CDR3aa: CATSRGLAGGSEQYF
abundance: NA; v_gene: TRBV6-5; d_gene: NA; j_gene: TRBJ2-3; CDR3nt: TGTGCCAGCAGTTACCTCGGGAGAGATACGCAGTATTTT; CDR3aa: CASSYLGRDTQYF
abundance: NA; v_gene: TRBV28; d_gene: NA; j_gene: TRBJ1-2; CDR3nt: TGTGCCAGCAGCCTAAGCGGGTCCGGGCAGGGAGGCTACACCTTC; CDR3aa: CASSLSGSGQGGYTF
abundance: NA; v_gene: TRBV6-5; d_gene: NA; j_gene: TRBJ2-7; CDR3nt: TGTGCCAGCAGTTATGGTAATTCCCTCGAGCAGTACTTC; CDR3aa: CASSYGNSLEQYF